This passage covers 29 T cell receptor beta chains from one sample sequenced in a study of identical twins. TCRdb reprocessed the 5' RACE reads via MiXCR and lists one record per CDR3 protein. This table holds about 520,000 distinct CDR3 sequences, under 25% found once. The sample was also linked to a second study, of T cells expressing NK-cell markers.

The sample was CD4+ T cells sorted from blood. The source of these receptors is a woman between 18 and 30 years old in good health.

Many counts were recorded for this clonotype. At one boundary the junction diverges from the germline segment, which might be a read error. The chain has TRBV6-2 or TRBV6-3 and TRBJ2-1, with D perhaps TRBD2 (5 bases). Germline values: CDR1 MNHEY, CDR2 SVGEGT. This CDR3 spans 12 amino acids. The CDR3 region has the DNA TGTGCCAGCAGTCGCTACTCTACGCGGGCGTCCTTC. Protein sequence: CASSRYSTRASF.

The table lists this clonotype with many counts. The chain combines TRBV20-1 with TRBJ2-5; D is undetermined. Germline V gene data show CDR1 as DFQATT and CDR2 as SNEGSKA (reference sequence). The CDR3 is made up of 14 amino acids. V was pared by 1 base and J by 0 bases, with 9 bases between. The chain's CDR3 is CSARGSLYQETQYF. The CDR3 coding sequence is TGCAGTGCTAGAGGCAGTCTATACCAAGAGACCCAGTACTTC.

V is TRBV5-4 and J is TRBJ1-4; TRBD1 aligns across 8 bases. In germline, CDR1 is SGHNT, CDR2 YYREEE (reference sequence). V trimming: 0 bases; J trimming: 3 bases; junction bases outside the gene matches: 7. This CDR3 comprises 17 residues. CDR3 DNA sequence: TGTGCCAGCAGCTTGGGACAGGGGAAGTTAGCTAATGAAAAACTGTTTTTT. This encodes CASSLGQGKLANEKLFF. The whole variable domain, remainder taken from reference TRBV5-4 and TRBJ1-4, is ETGVTQSPTHLIKTRGQQVTLRCSSQSGHNTVSWYQQALGQGPQFIFQYYREEENGRGNFPPRFSGLQFPNYSSELNVNALELDDSALYLCASSLGQGKLANEKLFFGSGTQLSVL.

The CDR3 coding sequence is TGCGCCAGCAGCGGCGAGGGCCATGTGGGCGAAAAACTGTTTTTT. It specifies CASSGEGHVGEKLFF. The chain joins TRBV5-1 to TRBJ1-4; D not certain. V was clipped by 4 bases and J by 8 bases, with 18 bases between them. The CDR3 loop spans 15 amino acids. Germline CDR1 and CDR2: SGHRS and YFSETQ.

The rearrangement joins TRBV15 to TRBJ2-5; D gene uncertain. Trimming took off 3 bases at V and 4 bases at J, with 6 bases between the two ends. Germline CDR1 reads LNHNV; CDR2 reads YYDKDF (reference sequence). The CDR3 extends over 12 amino acids. In DNA, the CDR3 is TGTGCCACCAGCAGTAGAGTAGAGACCCAGTACTTC. It yields the protein CATSSRVETQYF.

The V and J genes are TRBV20-1 and TRBJ2-5, with D perhaps matching TRBD1 or TRBD2 (5 bases each). The CDR3 contains 14 residues. V was clipped by 6 bases and J by 4 bases, with 18 bases between them. The germline V gene has CDR1 DFQATT and CDR2 SNEGSKA (reference sequence). The CDR3 is CSAIFPMGPETQYF. For the CDR3, the DNA is TGCAGTGCCATATTTCCCATGGGACCAGAGACCCAGTACTTC.

This clonotype appeared a few times. The chain carries TRBV7-8 and TRBJ2-7; D remains unclear. The CDR3 totals 12 residues. Trimming removed 8 bases from V and 5 bases from J, with 13 bases in between. Per the germline V gene, CDR1 is SGHVS and CDR2 is FQNEAQ. CDR3 nucleotide sequence: TGTGCCAGCGCCGCAGAGGTCCACGAGCAGTACTTC. Its translation: CASAAEVHEQYF.

This chain links TRBV20-1 with TRBJ2-5; 8 nucleotides match TRBD1. Unmatched junction bases numbered 11, after V lost 3 bases and J lost 5 bases. The CDR3 runs 15 residues. Germline V gene lookup returns CDR1 DFQATT and CDR2 SNEGSKA (reference sequence). The CDR3 coding sequence is TGCAGTGCTAGCAACCGGGACAGGAGTCGGGAGACCCAGTACTTC. It translates to CSASNRDRSRETQYF.

Only one count was recorded for this clonotype. This chain joins TRBV27 and TRBJ2-1; D is undetermined. CDR1 MNHEY and CDR2 SMNVEV come from the germline V gene (reference sequence). The CDR3 runs to 16 residues. V was trimmed by 4 bases and J by 0 bases, leaving 13 bases between them. CDR3 bases: TGTGCCAGCAGTTGGCTCCGGACGGGCTCCTACAATGAGCAGTTCTTC. This sequence encodes CASSWLRTGSYNEQFF.

This clonotype was picked up a small number of times. The rearrangement joins TRBV5-1 to TRBJ2-3, with TRBD1 matching 8 bases. Per the germline V gene, CDR1 is SGHRS and CDR2 is YFSETQ. Germline trimming cut 4 bases from V and 0 bases from J; bases unmatched to any gene: 7. CDR3 size: 16 residues. CDR3: CASSLGRGRSTDTQYF. The CDR3 DNA reads as TGCGCCAGCAGCCTGGGCAGGGGGCGAAGCACAGATACGCAGTATTTT.

This clonotype was seen at least ten times. The chain joins TRBV5-1 to TRBJ2-5, with 14 nucleotides matching TRBD2. The germline V gene has CDR1 SGHRS and CDR2 YFSETQ. This CDR3 contains 16 residues. V shed 0 bases, J shed 4 bases, and the junction held 2 bases outside the gene matches. This chain's CDR3 is CASSLVGTSGRETQYF. The CDR3 coding sequence is TGCGCCAGCAGCTTGGTCGGGACTAGCGGGAGAGAGACCCAGTACTTC. The whole variable domain, remainder taken from reference TRBV5-1 and TRBJ2-5, is KAGVTQTPRYLIKTRGQQVTLSCSPISGHRSVSWYQQTPGQGLQFLFEYFSETQRNKGNFPGRFSGRQFSNSRSEMNVSTLELGDSALYLCASSLVGTSGRETQYFGPGTRLLVL.

This chain uses TRBV20-1 with TRBJ2-1; the match to TRBD2 covers 14 bases. The CDR3 runs to 15 residues. From germline, CDR1 is DFQATT and CDR2 SNEGSKA (reference sequence). The V segment lost 4 bases and the J segment 9 bases; nucleotides outside the gene matches: 8. The CDR3 DNA is TGCAGTGCTAAGGGGACTAGCGGGAGTTGGGGTGAGCAGTTCTTC. Its translation: CSAKGTSGSWGEQFF.

This clonotype has only a few counts. The rearrangement uses TRBV27 and TRBJ2-1, with TRBD2 identical over 10 bases. The CDR3 is 15 amino acids. Germline V gene lookup returns CDR1 MNHEY and CDR2 SMNVEV (reference sequence). V was pared by 4 bases and J by 6 bases, with 6 bases of the junction left unmatched. In DNA, the CDR3 is TGTGCCAGCAGTTCGGGACTAGCGAACCGCAATGAGCAGTTCTTC. Amino acid sequence: CASSSGLANRNEQFF.

This clonotype turned up a few times. The chain joins TRBV9 to TRBJ2-7; a weak D match, TRBD1 (5 bases). V was trimmed by 0 bases and J by 4 bases, leaving 8 bases between them. Germline V gene lookup returns CDR1 SGDLS and CDR2 YYNGEE. The CDR3 totals 13 residues. The CDR3 DNA reads TGTGCCAGCAGCGTAGCGGCAGGGTACGAGCAGTACTTC. Translated: CASSVAAGYEQYF.

This rearrangement joins TRBV4-2 to TRBJ2-1, with 8 bases that match TRBD2. The V gene's germline CDR1 is LGHNA and CDR2 YNFKEQ. Unmatched junction bases numbered 15, after V lost 6 bases and J lost 5 bases. The CDR3 runs 17 residues. The DNA of the CDR3 is TGTGCCAGCAGACAAAACCCAAGCGGGAGCGGGGACAATGAGCAGTTCTTC. It translates to CASRQNPSGSGDNEQFF.

The V call is TRBV12-3 or TRBV12-4, the J call TRBJ2-1; 8 bases match TRBD2. CDR3 length equals 16 residues. The J segment lost 2 bases and the V segment lost 2 bases, leaving 5 bases of the junction unmatched. As DNA, the CDR3 is TGTGCCAGCAGTTTAATAGGTAGCGGGGCCTACAATGAGCAGTTCTTC. It codes for CASSLIGSGAYNEQFF.

This sequence joins TRBV20-1 and TRBJ2-7; D might be TRBD1 or TRBD2, each matching 5 bases. Trimming removed 5 bases at V and 1 base at J, with 15 bases between. Germline CDR1 and CDR2: DFQATT and SNEGSKA (reference sequence). CDR3 size: 14 residues. The CDR3 is CSAFRTGTSYEQYF. CDR3 sequence (DNA): TGCAGTGCTTTCCGAACGGGGACGTCCTACGAGCAGTACTTC.

There are a few counts of this clonotype. The rearrangement links TRBV10-2 to TRBJ2-1, with 12 bases fitting TRBD2. After removal of 6 bases from V and 5 bases from J, the junction contained 5 bases not matched to a gene. The CDR3 runs to 15 residues. CDR1 is WSHSY, CDR2 SAAADI, per germline. The CDR3 reads CASSATSGGNNEQFF. The DNA of the CDR3 is TGCGCCAGCAGCGCGACTAGCGGGGGAAACAATGAGCAGTTCTTC.

The chain links TRBV15 to TRBJ1-5, with unresolved D. The germline V gene has CDR1 LNHNV and CDR2 YYDKDF (reference sequence). CDR3 length: 14 residues. V lost 4 bases, J lost 6 bases, and 13 bases lay in between. The CDR3 here is CATSKDLSGQPQHF. For the CDR3, the DNA is TGTGCCACCAGCAAGGACCTGAGTGGTCAGCCCCAGCATTTT.

The genes are TRBV2 and TRBJ2-1; a possible D gene is TRBD1 (7 bases). Looked up from germline, CDR1 is SNHLY and CDR2 is FYNNEI. The CDR3 is 14 amino acids. V gave up 6 bases and J gave up 2 bases, with 11 bases separating them. The CDR3 bases are TGTGCCAGCAGGGAGGGACAGCCCTACAATGAGCAGTTCTTC. Its protein product is CASREGQPYNEQFF.

This clonotype turned up a few times. This chain connects TRBV11-2 to TRBJ1-1; D remains unclear. Germline V CDR1 and CDR2: SGHAT, FQNNGV. This CDR3 comprises 15 residues. Trimming stripped 1 base from V and 7 bases from J, with 16 bases between. The CDR3 bases are TGTGCCAGCAGCTTAGGGAGAGCCGTTACAGATGAAGCTTTCTTT. Translating gives CASSLGRAVTDEAFF.

V is TRBV15 and J is TRBJ2-2; 7 bases are shared with TRBD2. CDR3 length equals 17 residues. CDR1 is LNHNV and CDR2 is YYDKDF in the germline V gene (reference sequence). V lost 0 bases and J lost 2; bases outside the gene matches: 6. The CDR3 region has the DNA TGTGCCACCAGCAGAGATCGGGGGGTATTAAACACCGGGGAGCTGTTTTTT. Translated: CATSRDRGVLNTGELFF. The full variable domain, rest sourced from reference TRBV15 and TRBJ2-2, is DAMVIQNPRYQVTQFGKPVTLSCSQTLNHNVMYWYQQKSSQAPKLLFHYYDKDFNNEADTPDNFQSRRPNTSFCFLDIRSPGLGDTAMYLCATSRDRGVLNTGELFFGEGSRLTVL.

The rearrangement links TRBV5-1 to TRBJ2-1; D may match TRBD1 or TRBD2 (5 bases each). V was pared by 3 bases and J by 4 bases, with 11 bases between. The CDR3 is 14 residues long. CDR1 and CDR2 (germline): SGHRS, YFSETQ. The CDR3 is CASSWGPPYNEQFF. The CDR3 region has the DNA TGCGCCAGCAGCTGGGGACCGCCTTACAATGAGCAGTTCTTC.

The table lists this clonotype with a few counts. The V and J genes are TRBV20-1 and TRBJ2-7; 9 nucleotides agree with TRBD1. Looked up from germline, CDR1 is DFQATT and CDR2 is SNEGSKA (reference sequence). The CDR3 loop spans 15 amino acids. J lost 1 base, V lost 5 bases, and 9 bases had no gene match. The CDR3 nucleotides are TGCAGTGCTCGCCCCGGGACAGGGCCATCCTACGAGCAGTACTTC. The encoded protein is CSARPGTGPSYEQYF.

The gene calls are TRBV20-1 and TRBJ2-2; D uncertain. Germline CDR1 and CDR2: DFQATT and SNEGSKA (reference sequence). This CDR3 region has 15 residues. Trimming left V 3 bases short and J 5 bases short, with 16 bases between. The CDR3 coding sequence is TGCAGTGCTAGGGCTTCGTTGACGTCGACCGGGGAGCTGTTTTTT. Its translation: CSARASLTSTGELFF.

This clonotype was counted only a few times. This rearrangement joins TRBV12-3 or TRBV12-4 to TRBJ2-6; a weak D match, TRBD2 (6 bases). Between the trimmed V and J ends, which lost 4 bases and 2 bases, there was a span of 6 bases. This CDR3 region has 14 residues. The CDR3 nucleotides are TGTGCCAGCAGTTCGGGGGCTGGGGCCAACGTCCTGACTTTC. Amino acids: CASSSGAGANVLTF.

The J gene is TRBJ2-7, the V gene TRBV21-1; TRBD1, the table's D call, was not compared with the DNA. TRBV21-1 constitutes a pseudogene. The CDR3 is 14 residues long. CDR3 sequence: CASSKDRPNYEQYF. CDR3 nucleotides: TGTGCCAGCAGCAAAGACAGGCCTAACTACGAGCAGTACTTC.

The chain joins TRBV27 to TRBJ2-4; the D gene is possibly TRBD1 (5 bases). Trimming left V 5 bases short and J 1 base short, with 15 bases between. The germline V gene encodes CDR1 MNHEY and CDR2 SMNVEV (reference sequence). CDR3 length: 16 residues. In DNA form, the CDR3 reads TGTGCCAGCAGTCCAGGGTTTCTCCTGGCCAAAAACATTCAGTACTTC. It yields the protein CASSPGFLLAKNIQYF.

This clonotype has only one observation. V usage is TRBV23-1 and J usage is TRBJ2-1; TRBD2 aligns across 7 bases. TRBV23-1 is assigned to the ORF class and has an uncertain function. This CDR3 spans 17 amino acids. V was pared by 3 bases and J by 0 bases, with 8 bases of the junction left unmatched. The CDR3 here is CASSQRNGGSSYNEQFF. CDR3 sequence (DNA): TGCGCCAGCAGTCAGCGTAACGGGGGGAGCTCCTACAATGAGCAGTTCTTC.